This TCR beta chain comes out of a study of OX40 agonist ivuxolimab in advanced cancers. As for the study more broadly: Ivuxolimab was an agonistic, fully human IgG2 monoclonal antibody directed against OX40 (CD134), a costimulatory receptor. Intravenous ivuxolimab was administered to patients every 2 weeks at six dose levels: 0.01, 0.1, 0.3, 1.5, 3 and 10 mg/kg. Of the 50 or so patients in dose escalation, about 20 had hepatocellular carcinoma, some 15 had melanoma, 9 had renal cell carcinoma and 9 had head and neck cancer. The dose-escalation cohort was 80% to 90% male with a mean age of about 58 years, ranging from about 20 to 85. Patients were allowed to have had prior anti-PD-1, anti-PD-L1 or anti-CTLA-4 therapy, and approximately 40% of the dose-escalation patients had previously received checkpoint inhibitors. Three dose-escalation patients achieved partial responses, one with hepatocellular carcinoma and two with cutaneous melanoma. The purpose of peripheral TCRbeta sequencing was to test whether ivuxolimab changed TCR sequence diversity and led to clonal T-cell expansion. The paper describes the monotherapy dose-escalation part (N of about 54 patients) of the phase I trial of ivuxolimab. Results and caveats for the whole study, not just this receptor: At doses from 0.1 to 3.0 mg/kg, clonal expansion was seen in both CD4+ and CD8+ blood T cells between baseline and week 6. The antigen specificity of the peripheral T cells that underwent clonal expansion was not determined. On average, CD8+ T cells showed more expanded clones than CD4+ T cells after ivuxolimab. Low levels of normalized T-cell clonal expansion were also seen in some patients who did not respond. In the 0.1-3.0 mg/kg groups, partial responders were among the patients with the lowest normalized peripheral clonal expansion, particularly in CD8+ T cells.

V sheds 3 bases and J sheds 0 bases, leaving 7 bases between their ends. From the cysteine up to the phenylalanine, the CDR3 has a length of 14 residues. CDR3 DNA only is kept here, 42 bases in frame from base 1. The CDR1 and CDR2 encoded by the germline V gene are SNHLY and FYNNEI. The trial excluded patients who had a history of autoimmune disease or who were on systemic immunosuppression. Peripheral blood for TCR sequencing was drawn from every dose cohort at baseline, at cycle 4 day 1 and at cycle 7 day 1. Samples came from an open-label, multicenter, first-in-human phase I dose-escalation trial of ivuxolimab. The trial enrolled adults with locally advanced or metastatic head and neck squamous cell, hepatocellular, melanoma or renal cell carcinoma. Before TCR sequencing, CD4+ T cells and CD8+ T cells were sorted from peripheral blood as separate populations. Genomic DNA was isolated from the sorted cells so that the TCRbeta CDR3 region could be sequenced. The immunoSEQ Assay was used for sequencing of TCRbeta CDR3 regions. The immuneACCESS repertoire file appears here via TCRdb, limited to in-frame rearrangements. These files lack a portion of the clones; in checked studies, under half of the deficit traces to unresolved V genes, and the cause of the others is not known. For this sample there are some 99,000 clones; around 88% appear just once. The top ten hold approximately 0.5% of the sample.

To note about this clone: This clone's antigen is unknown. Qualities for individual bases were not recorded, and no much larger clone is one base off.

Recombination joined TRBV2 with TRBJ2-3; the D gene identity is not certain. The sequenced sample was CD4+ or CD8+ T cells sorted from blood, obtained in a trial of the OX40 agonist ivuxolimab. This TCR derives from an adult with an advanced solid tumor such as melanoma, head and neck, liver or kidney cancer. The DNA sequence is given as TGTGCCAGCAGTGAGTGGGTGAGCACAGATACGCAGTATTTT. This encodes CASSEWVSTDTQYF.